This T cell receptor (beta chain) stems from a study of immune evolution from preneoplasia to lung adenocarcinoma. Study outcomes and limitations: Normal lung had highest clonality; later lesions appeared denser, more diverse.

Germline-derived CDR1 and CDR2 are KGHSH and LQKENI. CDR3 length: 15 residues. The V end was cut by 3 bases, the J end by 3 bases, with 15 bases between. A remark on this clone: The antigen is unknown.

Assay: immunoSEQ multiplex PCR; the TCRdb copy retains only in-frame clones and omits some. Among about 5,600 clones listed, about 70% were seen once. H&E slides confirmed each diagnosis, reviewed by two pathologists independently. Macro-dissection enriched premalignant or tumor cells before nucleic acid extraction. This TCR derives from a person aged 55-85 years with lung adenocarcinoma. The V gene is TRBV18, the J gene TRBJ2-7, with D perhaps being TRBD1 or TRBD2 (5 bases each). Sequenced material: FFPE lung adenocarcinoma in situ tissue. For the CDR3, the DNA is TGTGCCAGCTCACCCCCCGGAAGAGGGGACTACGAGCAGTACTTC. It specifies CASSPPGRGDYEQYF.